This TCR beta chain was found in a study of T-cell memory formation after mild COVID-19. TCRdb processed the 5' RACE reads anew with MiXCR; each CDR3 protein has one entry. The data contain 350,000 to 400,000 distinct CDR3 sequences, around 21% of them singletons. Remarks on this clonotype: A junction boundary mismatches the germline segment, possibly from a read error.

The CDR3 is 14 residues long. Germline V gives CDR1 SGHRS, CDR2 YFSETQ. This sequence was found in an adult woman who had mild COVID-19 (a few samples of this study predate the infection). Cell type and time point are not known. Sequencing used PBMCs or a T cell subset sorted from them (not recorded which). The chain employs TRBV5-1 and TRBJ1-1, with D unclear. CDR3 sequence (DNA): TGCGCCAGCAGCTTCGGGGATGGGGTCACTGAAGCCTTCTTT. Protein sequence: CASSFGDGVTEAFF.